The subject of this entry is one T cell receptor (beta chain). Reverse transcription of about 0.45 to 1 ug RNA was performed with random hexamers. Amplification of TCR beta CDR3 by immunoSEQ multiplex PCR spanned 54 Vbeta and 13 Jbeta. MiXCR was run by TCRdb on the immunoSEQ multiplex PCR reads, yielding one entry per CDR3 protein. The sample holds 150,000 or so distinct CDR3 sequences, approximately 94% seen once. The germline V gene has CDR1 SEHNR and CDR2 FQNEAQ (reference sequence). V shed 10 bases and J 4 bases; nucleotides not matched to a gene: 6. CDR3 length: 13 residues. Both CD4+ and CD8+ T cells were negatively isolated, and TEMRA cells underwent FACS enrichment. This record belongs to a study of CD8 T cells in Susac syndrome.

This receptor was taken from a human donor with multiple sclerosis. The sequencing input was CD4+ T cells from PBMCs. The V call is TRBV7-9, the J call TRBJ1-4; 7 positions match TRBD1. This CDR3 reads CATEGAVNEKLFF. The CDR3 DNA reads TGTGCCACCGAGGGGGCCGTTAATGAAAAACTGTTTTTT.